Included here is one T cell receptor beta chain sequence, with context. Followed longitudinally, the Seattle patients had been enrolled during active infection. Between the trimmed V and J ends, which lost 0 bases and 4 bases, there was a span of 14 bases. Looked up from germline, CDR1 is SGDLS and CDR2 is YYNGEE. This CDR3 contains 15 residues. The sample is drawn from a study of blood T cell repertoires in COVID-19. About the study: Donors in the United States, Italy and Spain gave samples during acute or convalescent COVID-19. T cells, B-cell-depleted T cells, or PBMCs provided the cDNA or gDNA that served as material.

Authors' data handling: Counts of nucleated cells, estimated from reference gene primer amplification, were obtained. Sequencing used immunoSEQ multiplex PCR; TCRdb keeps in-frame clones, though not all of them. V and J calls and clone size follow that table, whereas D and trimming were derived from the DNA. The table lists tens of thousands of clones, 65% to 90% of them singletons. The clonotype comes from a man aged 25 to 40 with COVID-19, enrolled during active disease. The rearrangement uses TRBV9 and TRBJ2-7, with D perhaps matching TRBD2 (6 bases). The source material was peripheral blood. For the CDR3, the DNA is TGTGCCAGCAGCGTAGCGGAGACTAGTATTTACGAGCAGTACTTC. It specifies CASSVAETSIYEQYF.